The sequence of this TCR beta chain was determined in a study of OX40 agonist ivuxolimab in advanced cancers. Whole-study context: At doses from 0.01 to 10 mg/kg, patients were given intravenous ivuxolimab every 2 weeks. Eligibility admitted prior anti-PD-1, anti-PD-L1 or anti-CTLA-4 therapy; roughly 40% had some. General study results and limits: What antigens the expanded peripheral T cells recognized was never established.

Trimming removed 3 bases at V and 3 bases at J, with 13 bases between. CDR1 is SGHVT and CDR2 is SQSDAQ in the germline V gene. The CDR3 spans 15 residues. Remarks on this clone: The antigen is unknown.

Generated by immunoSEQ multiplex PCR, the TCRdb table keeps only in-frame clones and is missing some. The table has some 79,000 clones, more than 85% seen once. The V and J genes are TRBV7-4 and TRBJ2-3; D ambiguous. The sequence was obtained from an adult with an advanced solid tumor such as melanoma, head and neck, liver or kidney cancer. This specimen consisted of CD4+ or CD8+ T cells sorted from blood, obtained in a trial of the OX40 agonist ivuxolimab. CDR3: CASSLSSWVTDTQYF. CDR3 coding DNA: TGTGCCAGCAGCTTGTCCAGTTGGGTGACAGATACGCAGTATTTT.